Presented here are 3 T cell receptor beta chains from one specimen sequenced in a study of T cell responses to AZD1222 COVID-19 vaccine. TCRdb keeps only in-frame clones here, not all; method: immunoSEQ multiplex PCR. Here the sample spans some 120,000 clones, more than 65% being singletons. Sequenced material: peripheral blood, taken 28 days after the second AZD1222 dose. The receptor source for this set is an adult who received the AZD1222 COVID-19 vaccine.

In regard to this clone: An end of the junction differs from the germline gene, which may be a read error. The chain couples TRBV29-1 to TRBJ2-1; D is ambiguous. The CDR3 length is 8 residues. Germline assignment: CDR1 SQVTM and CDR2 ANQGSEA. Written as DNA, the CDR3 is TGCAGCGCCCCCCCCCTGATCTTC. Its translation is CSAPPLIF.

The chain joins TRBV29-1 to TRBJ2-5; D gene ambiguous. The CDR3 loop spans 12 amino acids. The V and J ends lost 3 bases and 2 bases respectively, with 7 bases between them. The germline CDR1 and CDR2 sequences are SQVTM and ANQGSEA. The DNA for the CDR3 is TGCAGCGTTGATAACCCTCAAGAGACCCAGTACTTC. Protein: CSVDNPQETQYF.

This clone was seen just once. Written as DNA, the CDR3 is TGTGCCGGGGGGGTAGGGGAGTACAATGAGCAGTTCTTC. It yields the protein CAGGVGEYNEQFF. The J gene is TRBJ2-1, the V gene TRBV6-5; TRBD2 matches 7 bases. The CDR3 is 13 residues long. Germline CDR1 and CDR2: MNHEY and SVGAGI. The V segment lost 11 bases and the J segment 4 bases; nucleotides outside the gene matches: 8.